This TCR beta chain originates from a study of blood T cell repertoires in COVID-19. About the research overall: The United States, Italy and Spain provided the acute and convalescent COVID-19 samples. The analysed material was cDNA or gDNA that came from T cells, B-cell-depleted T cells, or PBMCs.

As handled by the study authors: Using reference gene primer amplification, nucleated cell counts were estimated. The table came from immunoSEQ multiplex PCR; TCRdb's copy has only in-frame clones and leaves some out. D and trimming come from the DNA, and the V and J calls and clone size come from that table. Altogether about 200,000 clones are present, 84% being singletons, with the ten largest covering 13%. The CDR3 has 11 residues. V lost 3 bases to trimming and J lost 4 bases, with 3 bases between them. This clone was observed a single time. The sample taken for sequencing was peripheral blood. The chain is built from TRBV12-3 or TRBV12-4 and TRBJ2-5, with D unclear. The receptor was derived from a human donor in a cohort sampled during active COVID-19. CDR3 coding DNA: TGTGCCAGCAGTTTCGGAGAGACCCAGTACTTC. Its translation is CASSFGETQYF.